These 28 T cell receptor beta chains came from one sample sequenced in a study of blood T cells in healthy people across ages. A sample-barcoded 5' primer and a J-beta primer mix were used in a second PCR of roughly 6 to 11 cycles. TCRdb recomputed calls from the 5' RACE reads with MiXCR, one row per CDR3 protein. The sample has about 1.8 million distinct CDR3 sequences, 49% seen once; the top ten hold less than 2.5%. Input material: blood. These receptors all stem from a middle-aged woman in good health.

This sequence joins TRBV4-2 and TRBJ1-5; 7 nucleotides align to TRBD1. V shed 0 bases and J 8 bases; nucleotides not matched to a gene: 4. Germline-derived CDR1 and CDR2 are LGHNA and YNFKEQ. CDR3 length: 14 residues. The CDR3 loop reads CASSQETGRKPQHF. The CDR3 bases are TGTGCCAGCAGCCAAGAGACAGGGAGGAAGCCCCAGCATTTT.

This rearrangement joins TRBV20-1 to TRBJ1-5; 8 nucleotides align to TRBD1. The trim removed 5 bases at V and 3 bases at J, leaving 6 bases unmatched. This CDR3 contains 14 residues. CDR1 and CDR2 from the germline V gene are DFQATT and SNEGSKA (reference sequence). CDR3 nucleotide sequence: TGCAGTGCTCCGGGACAGGCTTACAATCAGCCCCAGCATTTT. This translates into CSAPGQAYNQPQHF.

This chain joins TRBV5-5 and TRBJ2-3; 13 bases fit TRBD2. The germline V gene encodes CDR1 SGHKS and CDR2 YYEKEE (reference sequence). The length of the CDR3 is 16 residues. Trimming at V came to 4 bases and at J to 2 bases, leaving 4 bases not matched to a gene. The CDR3 loop is CASSRGTSGTTDTQYF. In DNA form, the CDR3 reads TGTGCCAGCAGCCGAGGGACTAGCGGGACCACAGATACGCAGTATTTT. Drawing the rest from reference TRBV5-5 and TRBJ2-3, the complete variable domain is DAGVTQSPTHLIKTRGQQVTLRCSPISGHKSVSWYQQVLGQGPQFIFQYYEKEERGRGNFPDRFSARQFPNYSSELNVNALLLGDSALYLCASSRGTSGTTDTQYFGPGTRLTVL.

This clonotype occurred once. The chain has TRBV5-1 and TRBJ2-7; 11 nucleotides match TRBD1. CDR3 length: 16 residues. Germline V lookup: CDR1 SGHRS, CDR2 YFSETQ. J gave up 2 bases and V 0 bases, and 4 bases lay outside the gene matches. The CDR3 loop is CASSLAGQGAAYEQYF. For the CDR3, the DNA is TGCGCCAGCAGCTTGGCTGGACAGGGGGCGGCCTACGAGCAGTACTTC.

J is TRBJ1-2 and V is TRBV27; D is perhaps TRBD1 (6 bases). V shed 1 base and J shed 4 bases, with 10 bases lying between them. CDR3 length: 14 amino acids. Germline V gene data show CDR1 as MNHEY and CDR2 as SMNVEV (reference sequence). For the CDR3, the DNA is TGTGCCAGCAGTTTATTCAGGGGTGTCTATGGCTACACCTTC. It is translated as CASSLFRGVYGYTF.

V gene TRBV5-1 combines with J gene TRBJ1-2, with TRBD1 as a possible D gene (6 bases). Germline V CDR1 and CDR2: SGHRS, YFSETQ. The CDR3 is 13 residues long. The ends were cut back, 4 bases at V and 4 bases at J, with 11 bases in the middle. The CDR3 loop reads CASSADRFYGYTF. Here the CDR3 DNA reads TGCGCCAGCAGCGCCGACAGGTTCTATGGCTACACCTTC. The complete variable domain, with remaining parts taken from reference TRBV5-1 and TRBJ1-2, reads KAGVTQTPRYLIKTRGQQVTLSCSPISGHRSVSWYQQTPGQGLQFLFEYFSETQRNKGNFPGRFSGRQFSNSRSEMNVSTLELGDSALYLCASSADRFYGYTFGSGTRLTVV.

This clonotype appeared a single time. The V gene is TRBV28, the J gene TRBJ1-6; 8 nucleotides agree with TRBD1. The CDR3 runs to 21 residues. V shed 6 bases and J 1 base; nucleotides not matched to a gene: 20. Germline V gene sequence: CDR1 MDHEN, CDR2 SYDVKM. In nucleotides, the CDR3 is TGTGCCAGCAGGACAATCCAGGACAGGGCAAACCTAAGGTCCTATAATTCACCCCTCCACTTT. Translation: CASRTIQDRANLRSYNSPLHF.

This clonotype has just a few counts. The chain recombines TRBV5-1 with TRBJ2-7; tentatively, D is TRBD2 (5 bases). Between the trimmed V and J ends, which lost 4 bases and 3 bases, there was a span of 11 bases. Germline V gives CDR1 SGHRS, CDR2 YFSETQ. This CDR3 is built from 13 residues. CDR3 sequence: CASSTGKDYEQYF. The CDR3, as DNA: TGCGCCAGCAGCACCGGGAAAGACTACGAGCAGTACTTC.

This clonotype was seen only once. V gene TRBV20-1 combines with J gene TRBJ1-5; D is unclear. The V gene lost 5 bases and the J gene lost 3 bases, with 17 bases spanning the gap. Germline CDR1 and CDR2: DFQATT and SNEGSKA (reference sequence). The CDR3 contains 15 residues. The chain's CDR3 is CSAPPCRGPNQPQHF. The CDR3 DNA follows: TGCAGTGCTCCCCCTTGCCGGGGTCCCAATCAGCCCCAGCATTTT.

The chain links TRBV5-5 to TRBJ2-3; D is unclear. Germline V gene data show CDR1 as SGHKS and CDR2 as YYEKEE (reference sequence). The CDR3 is 16 amino acids. Trimming shortened V by 0 bases and J by 0 bases, and 11 bases separated the two germline ends. The CDR3 coding sequence is TGTGCCAGCAGCTTGGGGTCAAGGATTAGCACAGATACGCAGTATTTT. It yields the protein CASSLGSRISTDTQYF.

The rearrangement uses TRBV28 and TRBJ2-1; TRBD2 is a possible D gene (6 bases). The germline V gene has CDR1 MDHEN and CDR2 SYDVKM. V was pared by 6 bases and J by 10 bases, with 7 bases between. The CDR3 has 10 amino acids. The CDR3 here is CASRGGEQFF. In DNA form, the CDR3 reads TGTGCCAGCAGGGGGGGAGAGCAGTTCTTC. The variable domain in full, completed from reference TRBV28 and TRBJ2-1, reads DVKVTQSSRYLVKRTGEKVFLECVQDMDHENMFWYRQDPGLGLRLIYFSYDVKMKEKGDIPEGYSVSREKKERFSLILESASTNQTSMYLCASRGGEQFFGPGTRLTVL.

The gene calls are TRBV28 and TRBJ2-1, with D maybe TRBD1 (7 bases). CDR3 length: 14 residues. Germline lookup yields CDR1 MDHEN and CDR2 SYDVKM. V was pared by 11 bases and J by 0 bases, with 14 bases between. The DNA for the CDR3 is TGTGCCGGGAGGACAGGAAGCTCCTACAATGAGCAGTTCTTC. Translating gives CAGRTGSSYNEQFF.

This rearrangement joins TRBV7-9 to TRBJ2-7, with 8 bases lining up with TRBD1. J was trimmed by 6 bases and V by 5 bases; bases with no gene match: 6. Germline assignment: CDR1 SEHNR and CDR2 FQNEAQ (reference sequence). The CDR3 contains 13 residues. CDR3 DNA sequence: TGTGCCAGCAGCCAGGGGGCTTGGGGCGAGCAGTACTTC. It is translated as CASSQGAWGEQYF.

This clonotype was observed a single time. The CDR3, as DNA: TGCGCCAGCAGCTTGGGGGACGCCTTAACACTAGCGGGACCTGGAGATACGCAGTATTTT. Protein sequence: CASSLGDALTLAGPGDTQYF. The rearrangement links TRBV5-1 to TRBJ2-3; TRBD2 matches 10 bases. This CDR3 contains 20 residues. Germline CDR1 and CDR2: SGHRS and YFSETQ. Trimming cost V 0 bases and J 5 bases; bases outside gene matches: 18.

This clonotype showed up many times. The CDR3 sequence is CASGGGYEQYF. DNA for the CDR3: TGTGCCAGCGGCGGGGGTTACGAGCAGTACTTC. The chain combines TRBV12-3 or TRBV12-4 with TRBJ2-7; 7 nucleotides agree with TRBD2. Trimming cost V 8 bases and J 4 bases; bases outside gene matches: 2. The CDR3 is 11 amino acids.

This chain joins TRBV6-2 or TRBV6-3 and TRBJ2-5, with D perhaps being TRBD1 or TRBD2 (5 bases each). The V gene's germline CDR1 is MNHEY and CDR2 SVGEGT. There are 12 residues in the CDR3. The V end was cut by 7 bases, the J end by 7 bases, with 13 bases between. CDR3 region: CASTALGGTQYF. The DNA for the CDR3 is TGTGCCAGCACCGCCCTTGGGGGGACCCAGTACTTC.

This chain connects TRBV11-3 to TRBJ2-5; D remains unclear. The CDR3 is 13 residues long. Trimming took 5 bases from V and 8 from J, leaving 15 bases between them. Germline CDR1 reads SGHNT; CDR2 reads YENEEA. The CDR3 spells CASSLNPTTTQYF. DNA of the CDR3: TGTGCCAGCAGCCTCAACCCTACCACCACCCAGTACTTC.

This chain joins TRBV28 and TRBJ2-3, with 10 bases that match TRBD1. The CDR3 is 16 residues long. In germline, CDR1 is MDHEN, CDR2 SYDVKM. The ends lost 4 bases at V and 6 bases at J; junction bases unmatched: 10. Here the CDR3 reads CASSSHGQGGTDTQYF. The DNA of the CDR3 is TGTGCCAGCAGTTCTCACGGACAGGGGGGGACGGATACGCAGTATTTT.

This chain connects TRBV6-2 or TRBV6-3 to TRBJ1-6; D is undetermined. Per germline, CDR1 MNHEY and CDR2 SVGEGT. This CDR3 contains 13 residues. The V end lost 4 bases, the J end lost 7 bases, and 8 bases lay between the germline ends. This CDR3 is CASSWAANSPLHF. The CDR3 region has the DNA TGTGCCAGCAGTTGGGCAGCGAATTCACCCCTCCACTTT.

This clonotype was counted between two and nine times. The chain carries TRBV12-3 or TRBV12-4 and TRBJ2-6; 8 nucleotides match TRBD1. This CDR3 has 15 residues. J lost 4 bases, V lost 3 bases, and 2 bases had no gene match. CDR3 residues: CASSFRGLGANVLTF. The CDR3 nucleotides are TGTGCCAGCAGTTTCAGGGGGCTCGGGGCCAACGTCCTGACTTTC.

This chain uses TRBV27 with TRBJ1-6; D may be TRBD1 (6 bases). The CDR3 consists of 15 residues. Per the germline V gene, CDR1 is MNHEY and CDR2 is SMNVEV (reference sequence). The V end was cut by 0 bases, the J end by 6 bases, with 9 bases between. The CDR3 DNA reads as TGTGCCAGCAGTTTATCGGGACATAGTAATTCACCCCTCCACTTT. Encoded protein: CASSLSGHSNSPLHF.

The chain carries TRBV7-2 and TRBJ2-7, with 8 bases lining up with TRBD2. This CDR3 has 14 residues. Germline CDR1 SGHTA, CDR2 FQGNSA. V trimming: 1 base; J trimming: 12 bases; junction bases outside the gene matches: 11. CDR3 protein: CASSLVGLAGNRYF. CDR3 nucleotides: TGTGCCAGCAGCTTAGTCGGACTAGCAGGCAATCGGTACTTC.

The chain employs TRBV29-1 and TRBJ2-3, with D unresolved. The CDR3 runs to 12 residues. Trimming shortened V by 6 bases and J by 4 bases, and 11 bases separated the two germline ends. Germline CDR1 SQVTM, CDR2 ANQGSEA. The CDR3: CSVAQLADTQYF. DNA of the CDR3: TGCAGCGTGGCACAGCTCGCAGATACGCAGTATTTT.

This clonotype was recorded only once. J is TRBJ2-4 and V is TRBV7-9; tentatively, D is TRBD1 (5 bases). The end of the DNA is better explained by TRBJ2-7, so the J call may be wrong. Per germline, CDR1 SEHNR and CDR2 FQNEAQ (reference sequence). The length of the CDR3 is 16 residues. The CDR3 DNA reads TGTGCCAGCAGCCCACGAGATGGGGCAGAGACCTACGAGCAGTACTTC. This codes for CASSPRDGAETYEQYF.

In the case of this clonotype: This sequence may be a read error, since a much larger clone differs from it by one base. The genes are TRBV10-2 and TRBJ1-5; D ambiguous. Germline CDR1 and CDR2: WSHSY and SAAADI. The length of the CDR3 is 17 residues. V was clipped by 1 base and J by 1 base, with 14 bases between them. The chain's CDR3 is CASSEYPTVRSNQPQHF. The CDR3 nucleotides read TGCGCCAGCAGTGAGTATCCGACGGTTCGGAGCAATCAGCCCCAGCATTTT.

The chain links TRBV7-9 to TRBJ2-1, with 8 bases aligning to TRBD2. With 6 bases clipped from V and 15 bases from J, the junction kept 22 bases outside the gene matches. Per the germline V gene, CDR1 is SEHNR and CDR2 is FQNEAQ (reference sequence). The CDR3 is 16 residues long. CDR3 DNA sequence: TGTGCCAGCAGTCCCCGACGCGGGCTAGATAGCGGGAATAGGTTCTTC. Amino acids: CASSPRRGLDSGNRFF. Drawing the rest from reference TRBV7-9 and TRBJ2-1, the complete variable domain is DTGVSQNPRHKITKRGQNVTFRCDPISEHNRLYWYRQTLGQGPEFLTYFQNEAQLEKSRLLSDRFSAERPKGSFSTLEIQRTEQGDSAMYLCASSPRRGLDSGNRFFGPGTRLTVL.

The chain links TRBV20-1 to TRBJ2-3; no clear D gene. This CDR3 is 13 amino acids long. CDR1 and CDR2 from the germline V gene are DFQATT and SNEGSKA (reference sequence). V gave up 2 bases and J gave up 1 base, with 7 bases separating them. The CDR3 reads CSARRAGTDTQYF. DNA for the CDR3: TGCAGTGCTAGAAGGGCGGGCACAGATACGCAGTATTTT.

This chain joins TRBV20-1 and TRBJ2-1; perhaps TRBD2 as D (6 bases). The J call may be in error: the DNA end matches TRBJ2-7 better. CDR3 length: 14 amino acids. CDR1 DFQATT and CDR2 SNEGSKA come from the germline V gene (reference sequence). The DNA of the CDR3 is TGCAGTGCTCCCGAGCGGGCCTTCTACAATGAGCAGTACTTC. It encodes CSAPERAFYNEQYF.